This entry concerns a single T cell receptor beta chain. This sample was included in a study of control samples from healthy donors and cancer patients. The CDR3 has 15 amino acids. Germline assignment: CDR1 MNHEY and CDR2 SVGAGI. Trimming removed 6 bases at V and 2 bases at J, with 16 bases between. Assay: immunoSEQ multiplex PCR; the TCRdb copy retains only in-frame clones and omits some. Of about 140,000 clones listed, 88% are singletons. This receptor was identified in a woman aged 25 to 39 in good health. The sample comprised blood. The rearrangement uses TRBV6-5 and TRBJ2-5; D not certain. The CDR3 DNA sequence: TGTGCCAGCAGCGCACGACTGGATATACAAGAGACCCAGTACTTC. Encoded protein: CASSARLDIQETQYF.